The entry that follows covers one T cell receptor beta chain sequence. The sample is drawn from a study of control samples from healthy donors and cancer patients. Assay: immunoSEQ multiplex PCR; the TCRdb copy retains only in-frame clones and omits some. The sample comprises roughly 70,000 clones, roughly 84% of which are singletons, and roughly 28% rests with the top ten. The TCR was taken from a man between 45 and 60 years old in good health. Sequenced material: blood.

DNA for the CDR3: TGTGCCAGCAGTTTAGGGGGTTTGGGGCCCCAGCATTTT. It is translated as CASSLGGLGPQHF. The rearrangement uses TRBV12-3 or TRBV12-4 and TRBJ1-5; the D is unclear. Trimming took off 1 base at V and 9 bases at J, with 10 bases between the two ends. The CDR3 loop spans 13 amino acids.